These 6 T cell receptor beta chains came from one sample sequenced in a study of T cells in Graves' hyperthyroidism and ophthalmopathy. From RNA transcripts, TCR beta CDR3 regions were amplified. During a first-round RT-PCR of the TCR CDR3, the HTBI primer set was used. MiXCR, run by TCRdb on the multiplex PCR reads, gives a single entry per CDR3 protein. The data show hundreds of thousands of distinct CDR3 sequences, under 45% seen once. Sequences were obtained from blood. These receptors were taken from a woman in her forties with Graves' hyperthyroidism.

V gene TRBV7-9 combines with J gene TRBJ1-4; D is possibly TRBD1 (5 bases). The CDR3 has 15 residues. Germline V gives CDR1 SEHNR, CDR2 FQNEAQ (reference sequence). V was cut by 5 bases and J by 6 bases, with 16 bases left in between. Written as DNA, the CDR3 is TGTGCCAGCAGCCCCCAGGGCCCTCAATATGAAAAACTGTTTTTT. Translating gives CASSPQGPQYEKLFF.

This clonotype was seen many times. The CDR3 DNA sequence: TGTGCCACCAGTGTCCCCGACAGGGAAGAGCAGTACTTC. It specifies CATSVPDREEQYF. The rearrangement joins TRBV24-1 to TRBJ2-7; 7 positions match TRBD1. CDR1 is KGHDR and CDR2 is SFDVKD in the germline V gene. With 5 bases clipped from V and 7 bases from J, the junction kept 7 bases outside the gene matches. The CDR3 has 13 amino acids.

This rearrangement joins TRBV7-9 to TRBJ1-1; D not certain. The germline V gene has CDR1 SEHNR and CDR2 FQNEAQ (reference sequence). V lost 11 bases to trimming and J lost 0 bases, with 4 bases between them. CDR3 length: 10 amino acids. The DNA for the CDR3 is TGTGCCTACATGAACACTGAAGCTTTCTTT. It is translated as CAYMNTEAFF. Filled out from reference TRBV7-9 and TRBJ1-1, the complete variable domain reads DTGVSQNPRHKITKRGQNVTFRCDPISEHNRLYWYRQTLGQGPEFLTYFQNEAQLEKSRLLSDRFSAERPKGSFSTLEIQRTEQGDSAMYLCAYMNTEAFFGQGTRLTVV.

This chain joins TRBV12-3 or TRBV12-4 and TRBJ1-2; D is undetermined. Trimming took off 2 bases at V and 3 bases at J, with 10 bases between the two ends. The CDR3 has 14 amino acids. CDR3 sequence reads: CASSLRAEYYGYTF. The CDR3 DNA reads TGTGCCAGCAGTTTACGAGCCGAATACTATGGCTACACCTTC.

The V gene is TRBV6-2 or TRBV6-3, the J gene TRBJ1-6; TRBD1 is a possible D gene (6 bases). The CDR3 extends over 14 amino acids. The V gene's germline CDR1 is MNHEY and CDR2 SVGEGT. V was pared by 7 bases and J by 9 bases, with 16 bases between. The CDR3 DNA reads as TGTGCCAGCACTCCTCGGGGGCCCGGTTCACCCCTCCACTTT. This encodes CASTPRGPGSPLHF.

This clonotype was observed at least ten times. The chain combines TRBV7-2 with TRBJ1-1; D not certain. This CDR3 comprises 15 residues. The germline gives CDR1 SGHTA, CDR2 FQGNSA. The V gene lost 2 bases and the J gene lost 7 bases, with 17 bases spanning the gap. The DNA of the CDR3 is TGTGCCAGCAGCTTATTACCGGCGGGTTTTGGTGAAGCTTTCTTT. This codes for CASSLLPAGFGEAFF.